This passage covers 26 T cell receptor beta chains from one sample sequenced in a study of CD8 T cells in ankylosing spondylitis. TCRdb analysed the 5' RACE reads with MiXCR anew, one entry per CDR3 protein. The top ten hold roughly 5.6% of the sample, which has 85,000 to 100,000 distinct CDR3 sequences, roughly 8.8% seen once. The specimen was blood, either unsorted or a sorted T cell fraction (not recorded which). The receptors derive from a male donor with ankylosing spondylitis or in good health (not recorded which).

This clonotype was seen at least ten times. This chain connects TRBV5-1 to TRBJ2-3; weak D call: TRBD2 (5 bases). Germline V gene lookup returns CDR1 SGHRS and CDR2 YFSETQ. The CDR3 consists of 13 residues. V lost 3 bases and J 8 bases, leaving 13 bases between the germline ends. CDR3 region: CASSSLLEATQYF. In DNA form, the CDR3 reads TGCGCCAGCAGCTCGCTACTAGAGGCTACGCAGTATTTT.

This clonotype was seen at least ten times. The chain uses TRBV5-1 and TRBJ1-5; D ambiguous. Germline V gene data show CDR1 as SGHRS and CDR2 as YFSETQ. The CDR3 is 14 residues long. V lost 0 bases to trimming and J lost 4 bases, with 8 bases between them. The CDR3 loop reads CASSLAQVNQPQHF. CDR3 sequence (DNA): TGCGCCAGCAGCTTGGCCCAGGTGAATCAGCCCCAGCATTTT.

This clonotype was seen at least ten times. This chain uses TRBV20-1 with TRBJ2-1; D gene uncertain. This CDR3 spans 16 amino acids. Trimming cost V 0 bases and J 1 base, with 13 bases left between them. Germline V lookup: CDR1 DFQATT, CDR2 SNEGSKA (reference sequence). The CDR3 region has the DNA TGCAGTGCTAGAGATATCCGGCGCTCTTCCTACAATGAGCAGTTCTTC. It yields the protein CSARDIRRSSYNEQFF.

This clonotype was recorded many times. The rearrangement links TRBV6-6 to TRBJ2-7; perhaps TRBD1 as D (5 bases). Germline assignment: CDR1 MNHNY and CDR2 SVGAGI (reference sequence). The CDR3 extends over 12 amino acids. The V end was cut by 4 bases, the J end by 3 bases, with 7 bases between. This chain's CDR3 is CASSFDSYEQYF. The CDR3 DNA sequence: TGTGCCAGCAGTTTTGACAGCTACGAGCAGTACTTC.

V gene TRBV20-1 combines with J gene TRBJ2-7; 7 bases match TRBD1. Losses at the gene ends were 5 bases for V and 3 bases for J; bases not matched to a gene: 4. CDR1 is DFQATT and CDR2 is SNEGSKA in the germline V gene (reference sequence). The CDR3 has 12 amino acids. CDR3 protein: CSAQGVVYEQYF. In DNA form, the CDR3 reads TGCAGTGCTCAGGGGGTGGTCTACGAGCAGTACTTC.

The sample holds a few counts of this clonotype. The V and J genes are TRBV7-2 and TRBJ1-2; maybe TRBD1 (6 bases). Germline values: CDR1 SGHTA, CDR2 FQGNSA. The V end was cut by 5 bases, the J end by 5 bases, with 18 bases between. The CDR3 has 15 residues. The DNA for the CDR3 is TGTGCCAGCAGCGCTAGCAGGGGAACTGGATATGGCTACACCTTC. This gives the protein CASSASRGTGYGYTF.

The CDR3 bases are TGTGCCACCGAAACGGAGGGCTCCTATAATTCACCCCTCCACTTT. Its protein is CATETEGSYNSPLHF. The V gene is TRBV7-3, the J gene TRBJ1-6; D is unclear. Trimming took off 10 bases at V and 0 bases at J, with 13 bases between the two ends. CDR1 and CDR2 from the germline V gene are SGHTA and FQGTGA. CDR3 length equals 15 residues.

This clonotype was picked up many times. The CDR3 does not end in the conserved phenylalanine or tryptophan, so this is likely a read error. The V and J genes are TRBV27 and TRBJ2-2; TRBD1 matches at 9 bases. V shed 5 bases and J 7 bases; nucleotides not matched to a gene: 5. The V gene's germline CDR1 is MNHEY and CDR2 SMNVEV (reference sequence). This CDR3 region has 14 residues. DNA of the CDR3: TGTGCCAGCAGTCCCGGGACAGGGATCGGGGAGCTGTTTCTT. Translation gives CASSPGTGIGELFL.

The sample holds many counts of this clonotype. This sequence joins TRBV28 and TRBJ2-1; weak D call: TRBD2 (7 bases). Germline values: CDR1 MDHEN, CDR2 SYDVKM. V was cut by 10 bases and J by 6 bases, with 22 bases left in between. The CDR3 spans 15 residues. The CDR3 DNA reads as TGTGCCACCGTCGGGGAGGGAGCAGGGGTCAATGAGCAGTTCTTC. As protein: CATVGEGAGVNEQFF.

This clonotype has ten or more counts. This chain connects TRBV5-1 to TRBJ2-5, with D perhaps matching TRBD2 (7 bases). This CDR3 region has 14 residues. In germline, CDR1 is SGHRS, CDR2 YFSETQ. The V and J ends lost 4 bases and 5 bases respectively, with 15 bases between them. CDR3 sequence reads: CASSPSGGRETQYF. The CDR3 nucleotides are TGCGCCAGCAGCCCGTCGGGGGGCCGGGAGACCCAGTACTTC.

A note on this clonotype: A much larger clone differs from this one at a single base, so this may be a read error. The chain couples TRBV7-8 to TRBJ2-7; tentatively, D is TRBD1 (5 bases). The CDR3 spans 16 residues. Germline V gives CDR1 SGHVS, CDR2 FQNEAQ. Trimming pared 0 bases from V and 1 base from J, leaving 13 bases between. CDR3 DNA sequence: TGTGCCAGCAGCTTAGCGGGGCAGTCGATTTCCTACGAGCAGTACTTC. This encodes CASSLAGQSISYEQYF.

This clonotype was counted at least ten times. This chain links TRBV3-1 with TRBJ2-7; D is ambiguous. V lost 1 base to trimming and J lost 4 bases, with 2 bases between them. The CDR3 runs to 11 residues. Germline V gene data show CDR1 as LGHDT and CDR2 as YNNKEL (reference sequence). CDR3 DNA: TGTGCCAGCAGCCAAGTTTACGAGCAGTACTTC. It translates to CASSQVYEQYF.

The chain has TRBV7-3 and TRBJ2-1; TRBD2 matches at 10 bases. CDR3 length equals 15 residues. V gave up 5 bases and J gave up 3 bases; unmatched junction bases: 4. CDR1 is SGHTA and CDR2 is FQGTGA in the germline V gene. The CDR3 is CASSILAGDYNEQFF. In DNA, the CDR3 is TGTGCCAGCAGCATTCTAGCGGGGGACTACAATGAGCAGTTCTTC.

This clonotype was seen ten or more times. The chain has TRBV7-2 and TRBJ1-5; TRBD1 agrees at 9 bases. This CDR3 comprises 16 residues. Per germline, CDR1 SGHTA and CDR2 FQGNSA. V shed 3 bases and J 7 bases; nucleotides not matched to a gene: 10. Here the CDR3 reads CASSLGLGTGRQPQHF. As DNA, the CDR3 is TGTGCCAGCAGCTTGGGGCTGGGGACAGGGAGGCAGCCCCAGCATTTT.

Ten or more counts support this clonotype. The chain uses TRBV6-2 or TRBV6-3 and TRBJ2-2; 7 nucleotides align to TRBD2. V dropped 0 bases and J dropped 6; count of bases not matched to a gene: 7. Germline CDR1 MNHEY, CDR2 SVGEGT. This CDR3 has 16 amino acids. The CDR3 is CASSYSGLRAAGELFF. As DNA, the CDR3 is TGTGCCAGCAGTTACTCGGGACTACGGGCGGCCGGGGAGCTGTTTTTT.

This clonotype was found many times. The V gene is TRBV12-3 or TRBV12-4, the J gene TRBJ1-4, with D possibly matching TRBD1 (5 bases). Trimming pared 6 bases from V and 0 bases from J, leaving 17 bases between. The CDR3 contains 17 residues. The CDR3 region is CASSLWDLDPTNEKLFF. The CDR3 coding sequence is TGTGCCAGCAGCCTTTGGGACCTCGACCCAACTAATGAAAAACTGTTTTTT.

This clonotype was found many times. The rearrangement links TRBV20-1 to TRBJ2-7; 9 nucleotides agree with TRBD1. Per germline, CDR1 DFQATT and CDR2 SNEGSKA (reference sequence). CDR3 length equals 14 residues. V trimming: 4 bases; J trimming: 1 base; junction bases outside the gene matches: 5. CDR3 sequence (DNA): TGCAGTGCTACTCGGACAGGGGCATCCTACGAGCAGTACTTC. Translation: CSATRTGASYEQYF.

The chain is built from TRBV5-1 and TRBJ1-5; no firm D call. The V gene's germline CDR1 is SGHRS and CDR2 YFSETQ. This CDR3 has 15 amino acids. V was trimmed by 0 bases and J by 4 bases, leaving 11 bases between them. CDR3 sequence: CASSLGPQPNQPQHF. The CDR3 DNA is TGCGCCAGCAGCTTGGGGCCCCAACCTAATCAGCCCCAGCATTTT.

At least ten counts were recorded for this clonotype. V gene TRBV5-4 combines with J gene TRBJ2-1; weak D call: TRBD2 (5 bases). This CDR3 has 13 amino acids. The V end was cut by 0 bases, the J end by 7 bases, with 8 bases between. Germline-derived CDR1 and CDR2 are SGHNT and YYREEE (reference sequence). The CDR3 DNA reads TGTGCCAGCAGCTTGGAGAGGGCAAATGAGCAGTTCTTC. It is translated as CASSLERANEQFF.

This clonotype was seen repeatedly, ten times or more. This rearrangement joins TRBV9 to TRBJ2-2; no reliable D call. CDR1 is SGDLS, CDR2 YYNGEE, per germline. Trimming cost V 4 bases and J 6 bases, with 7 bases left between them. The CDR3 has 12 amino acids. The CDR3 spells CASSPPAGELFF. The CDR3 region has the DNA TGTGCCAGCAGCCCCCCGGCCGGGGAGCTGTTTTTT.

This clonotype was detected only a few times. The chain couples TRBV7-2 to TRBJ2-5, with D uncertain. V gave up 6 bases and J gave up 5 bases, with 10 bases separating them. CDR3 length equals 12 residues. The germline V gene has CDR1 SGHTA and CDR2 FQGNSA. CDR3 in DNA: TGTGCCAGCAGTCCTTCGTTGGAGACCCAGTACTTC. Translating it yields CASSPSLETQYF.

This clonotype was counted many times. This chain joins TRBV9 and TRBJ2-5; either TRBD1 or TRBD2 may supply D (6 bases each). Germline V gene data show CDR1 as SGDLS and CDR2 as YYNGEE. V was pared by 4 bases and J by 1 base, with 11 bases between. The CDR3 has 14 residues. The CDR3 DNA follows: TGTGCCAGCAGCAAAGGGGGGAGCCAAGAGACCCAGTACTTC. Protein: CASSKGGSQETQYF. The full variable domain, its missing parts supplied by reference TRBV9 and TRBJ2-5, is DSGVTQTPKHLITATGQRVTLRCSPRSGDLSVYWYQQSLDQGLQFLIQYYNGEERAKGNILERFSAQQFPDLHSELNLSSLELGDSALYFCASSKGGSQETQYFGPGTRLLVL.

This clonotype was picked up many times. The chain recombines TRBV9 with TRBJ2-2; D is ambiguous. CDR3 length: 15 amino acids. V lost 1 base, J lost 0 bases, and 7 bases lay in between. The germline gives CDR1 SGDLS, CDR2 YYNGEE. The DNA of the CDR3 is TGTGCCAGCAGCGTAACTACCGCGAACACCGGGGAGCTGTTTTTT. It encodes CASSVTTANTGELFF.

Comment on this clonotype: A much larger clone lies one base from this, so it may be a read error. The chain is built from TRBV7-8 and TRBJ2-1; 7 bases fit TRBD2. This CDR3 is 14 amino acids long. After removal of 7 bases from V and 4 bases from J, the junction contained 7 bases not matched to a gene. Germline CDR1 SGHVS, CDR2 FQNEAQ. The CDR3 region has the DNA TGTGCCAGCACAGGACTAGTGGTTTACAATGAGCAGTTCTTC. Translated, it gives CASTGLVVYNEQFF.

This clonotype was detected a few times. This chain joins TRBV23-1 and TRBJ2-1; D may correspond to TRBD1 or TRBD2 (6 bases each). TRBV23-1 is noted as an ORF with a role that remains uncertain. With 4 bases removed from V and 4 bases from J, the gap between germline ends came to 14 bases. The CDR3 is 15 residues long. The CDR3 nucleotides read TGCGCCAGCAGTCGTCTAGGGGGGATATACAATGAGCAGTTCTTC. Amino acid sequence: CASSRLGGIYNEQFF.

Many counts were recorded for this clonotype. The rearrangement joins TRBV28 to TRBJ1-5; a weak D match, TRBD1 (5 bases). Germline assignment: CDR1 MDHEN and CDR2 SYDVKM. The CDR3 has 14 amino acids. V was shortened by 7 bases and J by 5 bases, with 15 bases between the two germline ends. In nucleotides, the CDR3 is TGTGCCAGCACCCCGTATAGGGGTCATCAGCCCCAGCATTTT. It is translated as CASTPYRGHQPQHF.